The sequence of this TCR beta chain was determined in a study of blood T cell repertoires in COVID-19. For the study at large: There were acute and convalescent COVID-19 samples, and they came from the United States, Italy and Spain. T cells, B-cell-depleted T cells, or PBMCs provided the cDNA or gDNA that served as material.

The protocol was immunoSEQ multiplex PCR, while the TCRdb copy is restricted to in-frame clones and leaves out a portion. The table lists 200,000 to 250,000 clones, 82% of them singletons, with approximately 8% in the top ten. Germline-derived CDR1 and CDR2 are MNHEY and SVGEGT. The CDR3 runs 15 residues. The V end lost 0 bases, the J end lost 6 bases, and 15 bases lay between the germline ends. Material: peripheral blood. The TCR was taken from a woman of 80 years or more with COVID-19, enrolled during active disease. The chain joins TRBV6-2 or TRBV6-3 to TRBJ2-7, with D possibly TRBD1 on 7 matching bases. The CDR3 DNA is TGTGCCAGCAGTTACTCGGGCGGAGGGGGCGGCGAGCAGTACTTC. Its translation: CASSYSGGGGGEQYF.